The source of this TCR beta chain is a study of CD8+CD57+ T cells in acquired aplastic anemia. Findings and limits, study-wide: Patients and controls shared twenty-nine CD8+ CDR3 sequences.

As concerns this clonotype: Its antigen is as yet unknown.

The germline V gene has CDR1 LNHDA and CDR2 SQIVND (reference sequence). The CDR3 consists of 13 residues. J lost 4 bases, V lost 9 bases, and 8 bases had no gene match. Profiles of TCR beta VDJ and CDR3 were generated from a genomic DNA template. MiXCR, run by TCRdb on the reads, gives a single entry per CDR3 protein. The sample has 35,000 to 45,000 distinct CDR3 sequences, around 67% seen once. The sample taken for sequencing was sorted CD4+, CD8+, or CD8+CD57+ T cells (not recorded which) from PBMCs. The chain links TRBV19 to TRBJ1-2; TRBD1 matches at 7 bases. The receptor was isolated from a human donor in good health, serving as a control. The CDR3 sequence is CASRDREGYGYTF. CDR3 bases: TGTGCCAGCCGCGACAGGGAGGGCTATGGCTACACCTTC.